The entry below describes one T cell receptor beta chain. The source of the sample is a study of shared clonotypes between healthy human individuals. The data were produced by immunoSEQ multiplex PCR, yet TCRdb's version contains in-frame clones alone and is incomplete. Counted here are about 820,000 clones, about 92% occurring once; the ten biggest clones make up approximately 25%. CDR3 length equals 16 residues. V lost 4 bases and J lost 0; bases outside the gene matches: 5. CDR1 is SGHNT, CDR2 YYREEE, per germline (reference sequence). CD45RO negativity and positive selection for CCR7 defined naive CD8 cells, a population that excluded terminally differentiated effector memory CD45RA+ cells.

The receptor was derived from a man aged 25 to 45 in good health. V and J are TRBV5-4 and TRBJ2-1; TRBD1 aligns across 9 bases. The sample taken for sequencing was naive CD8+ T cells sorted from blood. For the CDR3, the DNA is TGTGCCAGCAGCCATGGACAGGGGAGCTCCTACAATGAGCAGTTCTTC. Its translation: CASSHGQGSSYNEQFF.